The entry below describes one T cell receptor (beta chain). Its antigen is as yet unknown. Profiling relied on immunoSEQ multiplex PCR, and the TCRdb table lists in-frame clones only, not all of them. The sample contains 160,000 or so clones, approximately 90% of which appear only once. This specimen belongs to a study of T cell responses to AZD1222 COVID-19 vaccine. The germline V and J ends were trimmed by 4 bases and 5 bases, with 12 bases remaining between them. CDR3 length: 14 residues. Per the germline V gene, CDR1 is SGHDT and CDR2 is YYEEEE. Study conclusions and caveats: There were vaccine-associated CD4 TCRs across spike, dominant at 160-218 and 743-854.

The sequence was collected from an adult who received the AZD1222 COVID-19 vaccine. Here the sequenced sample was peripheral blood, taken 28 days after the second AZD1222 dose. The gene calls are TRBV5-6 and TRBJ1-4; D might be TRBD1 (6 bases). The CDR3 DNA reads TGTGCCAGCAGCACCGGGACACTAAATGAAAAACTGTTTTTT. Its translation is CASSTGTLNEKLFF. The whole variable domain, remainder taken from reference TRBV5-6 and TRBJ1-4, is DAGVTQSPTHLIKTRGQQVTLRCSPKSGHDTVSWYQQALGQGPQFIFQYYEEEERQRGNFPDRFSGHQFPNYSSELNVNALLLGDSALYLCASSTGTLNEKLFFGSGTQLSVL.